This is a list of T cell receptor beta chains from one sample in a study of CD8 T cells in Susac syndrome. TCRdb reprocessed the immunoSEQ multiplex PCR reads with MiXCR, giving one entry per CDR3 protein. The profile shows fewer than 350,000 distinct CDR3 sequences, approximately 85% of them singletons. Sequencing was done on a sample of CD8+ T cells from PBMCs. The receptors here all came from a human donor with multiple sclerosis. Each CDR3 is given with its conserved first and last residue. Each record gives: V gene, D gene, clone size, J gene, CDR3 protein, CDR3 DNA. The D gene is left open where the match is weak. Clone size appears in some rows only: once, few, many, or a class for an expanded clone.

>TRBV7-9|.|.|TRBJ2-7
CASSPQGHSYEQYF
TGTGCCAGCAGCCCGCAGGGGCACTCCTACGAGCAGTACTTC
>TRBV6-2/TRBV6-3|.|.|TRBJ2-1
CASNTTGRGSGRYNEQFF
TGTGCCAGCAACACTACGGGAAGGGGCTCAGGGAGATACAATGAGCAGTTCTTC
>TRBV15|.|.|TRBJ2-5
CATSSRDRENLNF
TGTGCCACCAGCAGCAGAGACCGGGAAAACCTTAACTTC
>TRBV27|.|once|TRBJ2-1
CASSLLESRNEQFF
TGTGCCAGCAGTTTGCTGGAGTCAAGGAATGAGCAGTTCTTC
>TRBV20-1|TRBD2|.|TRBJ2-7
CSARAYKLAINEQYF
TGCAGTGCTAGAGCTTATAAACTAGCGATCAACGAGCAGTACTTC
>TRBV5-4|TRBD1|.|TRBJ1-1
CASSMQGQGPRGTEAFF
TGTGCCAGCAGCATGCAGGGACAGGGCCCAAGGGGGACTGAAGCTTTCTTT
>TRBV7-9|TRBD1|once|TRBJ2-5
CASSLVGGQGKETQYF
TGTGCCAGCAGCTTAGTAGGGGGACAGGGAAAAGAGACCCAGTACTTC
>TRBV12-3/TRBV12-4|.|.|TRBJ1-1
CASSQGATEAFF
TGTGCCAGCTCCCAGGGAGCTACTGAAGCTTTCTTT
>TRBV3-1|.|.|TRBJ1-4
CASSQDPYRAGNEKLFF
TGTGCCAGCAGCCAAGATCCCTACAGGGCCGGGAATGAAAAACTGTTTTTT
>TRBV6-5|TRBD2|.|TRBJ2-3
CASSYSSGGSSTDTQYF
TGTGCCAGCAGTTACTCGAGCGGGGGGTCTAGCACAGATACGCAGTATTTT
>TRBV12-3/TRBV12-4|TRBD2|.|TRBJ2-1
CASSLGTSGSDEQFF
TGTGCCAGCAGTTTGGGGACTAGCGGGAGTGATGAGCAGTTCTTC
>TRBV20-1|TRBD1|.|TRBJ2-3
CSARATGTGITDTQYF
TGCAGTGCTAGGGCCACCGGGACAGGGATCACAGATACGCAGTATTTT
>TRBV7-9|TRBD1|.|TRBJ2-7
CASSVSGTGAYYEQYF
TGTGCCAGCAGCGTTTCCGGGACAGGGGCATACTACGAGCAGTACTTC
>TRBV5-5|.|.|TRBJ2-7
CASSLYSGATYEQYF
TGTGCCAGCAGCTTGTATTCCGGGGCCACCTACGAGCAGTACTTC
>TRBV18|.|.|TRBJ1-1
CASSPGSLYTEAFF
TGTGCCAGCTCACCCGGCTCGTTGTATACTGAAGCTTTCTTT
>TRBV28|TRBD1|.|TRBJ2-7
CASCRQGDIYEQYF
TGTGCCAGCTGTAGACAGGGCGATATCTACGAGCAGTACTTC
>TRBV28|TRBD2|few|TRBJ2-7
CASSSPHSGTSGPYEQYF
TGTGCCAGCAGTTCTCCCCACTCCGGGACTAGCGGGCCCTACGAGCAGTACTTC
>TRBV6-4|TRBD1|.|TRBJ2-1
CASSPRDSSYNEQFF
TGTGCCAGCAGCCCCCGGGACAGCTCCTACAATGAGCAGTTCTTC
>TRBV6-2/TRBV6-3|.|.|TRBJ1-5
CASSYSLFSNQPQHF
TGTGCCAGCAGTTACTCGTTGTTTAGCAATCAGCCCCAGCATTTT
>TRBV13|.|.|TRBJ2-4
CASSFDALAAKNIQYF
TGTGCCAGCAGCTTTGATGCCCTAGCAGCCAAAAACATTCAGTACTTC
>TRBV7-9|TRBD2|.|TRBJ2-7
CASSLVLAGTYEQYF
TGTGCCAGCAGCTTAGTGCTAGCGGGAACCTACGAGCAGTACTTC
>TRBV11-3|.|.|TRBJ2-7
CASSPRLYAVEQYF
TGTGCCAGCAGCCCACGCCTTTACGCAGTTGAGCAGTACTTC
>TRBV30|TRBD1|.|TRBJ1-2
CAWSEGTGYGYTF
TGTGCCTGGAGTGAGGGGACAGGCTATGGCTACACCTTC
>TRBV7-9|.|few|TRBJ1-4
CASSLRSTNEKLFF
TGTGCCAGCAGCCTCAGGTCAACTAATGAGAAACTGTTTTTT
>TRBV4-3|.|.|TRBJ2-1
CASSQSTISYNEQFF
TGCGCCAGCAGCCAATCGACGATTTCCTACAATGAGCAGTTCTTC
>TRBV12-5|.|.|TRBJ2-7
CASGLGYGGDYEQYF
TGTGCTAGTGGATTGGGGTACGGGGGCGACTACGAGCAGTACTTC
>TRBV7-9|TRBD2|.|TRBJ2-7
CASSLKAGGSLYEQYF
TGTGCCAGCAGCTTAAAGGCGGGAGGGTCCCTCTACGAGCAGTACTTC
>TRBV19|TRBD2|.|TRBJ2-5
CASSSRTSGIVQETQYF
TGTGCCAGTAGTTCCCGGACTAGCGGGATCGTCCAAGAGACCCAGTACTTC
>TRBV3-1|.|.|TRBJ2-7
CASSQDETRPYEQYF
TGTGCCAGCAGCCAAGATGAAACTAGACCCTACGAGCAGTACTTC
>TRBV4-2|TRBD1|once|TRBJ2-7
CASSQEIPGGAYEQYF
TGTGCCAGCAGCCAAGAAATTCCAGGGGGCGCCTACGAGCAGTACTTC
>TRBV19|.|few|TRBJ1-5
CASSIWGGSNQPQHF
TGTGCCAGTAGTATTTGGGGGGGGAGCAATCAGCCCCAGCATTTT
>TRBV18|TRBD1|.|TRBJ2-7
CASSPPGDRRYYEQYF
TGTGCCAGCTCACCACCAGGGGACAGGCGCTACTACGAGCAGTACTTC
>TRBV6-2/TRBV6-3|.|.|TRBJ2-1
CASSYSKGERANEQFF
TGTGCCAGCAGTTACAGCAAGGGGGAGAGGGCCAATGAGCAGTTCTTC
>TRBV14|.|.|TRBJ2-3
CASSSRGIATPTDTQYF
TGTGCCAGCAGTTCTCGAGGAATTGCGACTCCCACAGATACGCAGTATTTT
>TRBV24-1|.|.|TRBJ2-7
CATSEAGASYEQYF
TGTGCCACCAGTGAGGCCGGGGCCTCCTACGAGCAGTACTTC
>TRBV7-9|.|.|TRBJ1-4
CASRWSGTNEKLFF
TGTGCCAGCAGGTGGTCGGGGACTAATGAAAAACTGTTTTTT
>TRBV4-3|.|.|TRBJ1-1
CASSRAGGANTEAFF
TGCGCCAGCAGCCGCGCGGGGGGGGCGAACACTGAAGCTTTCTTT
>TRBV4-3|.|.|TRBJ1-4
CASSQDVVGTSPTNEKLFF
TGCGCCAGCAGCCAAGATGTCGTAGGGACATCTCCAACTAATGAAAAACTGTTTTTT
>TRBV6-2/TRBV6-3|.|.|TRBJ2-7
CASSPRHATLIYEQYF
TGTGCCAGCAGTCCACGACACGCGACACTAATTTACGAGCAGTACTTC
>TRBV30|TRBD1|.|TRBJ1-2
CAWSGRDREAYGYTF
TGTGCCTGGAGTGGCCGGGACAGGGAGGCCTATGGCTACACCTTC
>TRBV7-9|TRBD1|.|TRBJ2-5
CASSFDREETQYF
TGTGCCAGCAGCTTCGACAGGGAAGAGACCCAGTACTTC
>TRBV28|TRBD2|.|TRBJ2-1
CASSFRRESYNEQFF
TGTGCCAGCAGTTTCCGGCGGGAGAGTTACAATGAGCAGTTCTTC
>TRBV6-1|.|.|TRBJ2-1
CASYPGPVYNEQFF
TGTGCCAGCTACCCGGGACCCGTCTACAATGAGCAGTTCTTC
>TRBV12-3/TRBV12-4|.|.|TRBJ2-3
CASSPPGRILDTQYF
TGTGCCAGCAGTCCCCCGGGACGCATCTTGGATACGCAGTATTTT
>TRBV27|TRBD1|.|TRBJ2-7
CASSSRQGTSYEQYF
TGTGCCAGCAGTTCCCGACAGGGGACCTCCTACGAGCAGTACTTC
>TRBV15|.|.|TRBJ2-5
CATSRERGSETQYF
TGTGCCACCAGCAGAGAGAGGGGATCAGAGACCCAGTACTTC
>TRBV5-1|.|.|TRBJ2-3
CATSGITDTQYF
TGCGCCACCTCAGGTATCACAGATACGCAGTATTTT
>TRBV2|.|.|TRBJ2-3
CASSEAGVGTFTDTQYF
TGTGCCAGCAGTGAAGCGGGGGTAGGGACATTCACAGATACGCAGTATTTT
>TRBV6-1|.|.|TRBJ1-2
CASSPILPREGVGYGYTF
TGTGCCAGCAGTCCCATCCTTCCCAGGGAGGGAGTGGGCTATGGCTACACCTTC
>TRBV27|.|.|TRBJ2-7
CASTSGKAGSSYEQYF
TGTGCCAGCACCTCCGGCAAGGCGGGAAGCTCCTACGAGCAGTACTTC